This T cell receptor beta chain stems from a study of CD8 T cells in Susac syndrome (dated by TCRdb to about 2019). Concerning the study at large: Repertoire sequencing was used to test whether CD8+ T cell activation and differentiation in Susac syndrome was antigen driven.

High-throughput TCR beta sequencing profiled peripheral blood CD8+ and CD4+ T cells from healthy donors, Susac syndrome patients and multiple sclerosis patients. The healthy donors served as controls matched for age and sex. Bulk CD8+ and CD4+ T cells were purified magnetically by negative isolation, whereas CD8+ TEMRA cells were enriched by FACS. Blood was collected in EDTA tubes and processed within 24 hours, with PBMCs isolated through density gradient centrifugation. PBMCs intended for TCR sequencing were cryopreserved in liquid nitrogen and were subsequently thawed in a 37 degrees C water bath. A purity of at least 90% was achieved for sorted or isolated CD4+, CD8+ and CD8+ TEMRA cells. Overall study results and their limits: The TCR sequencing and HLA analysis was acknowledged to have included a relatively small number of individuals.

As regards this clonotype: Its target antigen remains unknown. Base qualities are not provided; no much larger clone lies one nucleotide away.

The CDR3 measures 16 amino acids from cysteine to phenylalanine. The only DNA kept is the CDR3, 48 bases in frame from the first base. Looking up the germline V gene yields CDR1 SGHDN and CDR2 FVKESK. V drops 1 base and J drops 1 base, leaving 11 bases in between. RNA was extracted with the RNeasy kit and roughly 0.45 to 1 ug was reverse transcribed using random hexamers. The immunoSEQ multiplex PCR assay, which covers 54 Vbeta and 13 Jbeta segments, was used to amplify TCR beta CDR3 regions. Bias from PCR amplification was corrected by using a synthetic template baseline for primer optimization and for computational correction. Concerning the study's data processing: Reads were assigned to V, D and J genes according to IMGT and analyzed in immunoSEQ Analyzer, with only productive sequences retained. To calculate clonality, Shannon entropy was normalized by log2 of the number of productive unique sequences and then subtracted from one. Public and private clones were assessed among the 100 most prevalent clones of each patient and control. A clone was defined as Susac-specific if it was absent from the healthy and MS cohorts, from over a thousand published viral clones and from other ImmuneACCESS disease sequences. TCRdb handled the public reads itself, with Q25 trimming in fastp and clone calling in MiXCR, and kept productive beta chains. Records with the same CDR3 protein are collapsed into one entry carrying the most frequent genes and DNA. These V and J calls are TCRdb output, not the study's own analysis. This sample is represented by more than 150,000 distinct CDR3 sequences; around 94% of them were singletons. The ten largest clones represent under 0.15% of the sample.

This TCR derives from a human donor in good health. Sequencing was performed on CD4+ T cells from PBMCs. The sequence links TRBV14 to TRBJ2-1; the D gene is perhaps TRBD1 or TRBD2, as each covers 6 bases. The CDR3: CASSQVGGMSYNEQFF. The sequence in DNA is TGTGCCAGCAGCCAAGTAGGGGGGATGTCCTACAATGAGCAGTTCTTC.